These 17 T cell receptor beta chains were all obtained from the same sample, sequenced in a study of memory B cells and T cells in multiple sclerosis. Their antigens remain unidentified. Separate sequencing covered autoproliferating (CFSE-dim) and non-proliferating (CFSE-high) T cells from stimulus-free culture. Replicate wells were pooled after six to seven days of stimulus-free culture of fewer than 65 million CFSE-labeled PBMCs. Assay: immunoSEQ multiplex PCR; the TCRdb copy retains only in-frame clones and omits some. The sample contains fewer than 40,000 clones, roughly 82% of which appear only once. Source material: PBMCs from blood kept in culture. All receptors come from a human donor with multiple sclerosis.

The chain has TRBV2 and TRBJ2-2, with a possible D match to TRBD1 (6 bases). Germline V gives CDR1 SNHLY, CDR2 FYNNEI. V was pared by 4 bases and J by 4 bases, with 13 bases between. The length of the CDR3 is 15 residues. CDR3 protein: CASSAGTISTGELFF. In nucleotides, the CDR3 is TGTGCCAGCAGTGCCGGGACAATTAGCACCGGGGAGCTGTTTTTT.

This chain joins TRBV9 and TRBJ1-2, with no clear D. CDR3 length: 14 amino acids. Germline lookup yields CDR1 SGDLS and CDR2 YYNGEE. V lost 0 bases, J lost 4 bases, and 10 bases lay in between. CDR3 loop: CASSVATVGYGYTF. DNA of the CDR3: TGTGCCAGCAGCGTAGCGACGGTCGGCTATGGCTACACCTTC.

The gene calls are TRBV6-1 and TRBJ1-5; D unresolved. This CDR3 has 13 amino acids. V was trimmed by 7 bases and J by 0 bases, leaving 7 bases between them. The V gene's germline CDR1 is MNHNS and CDR2 SASEGT. CDR3 bases: TGTGCCAGCATGAGTTATAGCAATCAGCCCCAGCATTTT. This sequence encodes CASMSYSNQPQHF.

This sequence joins TRBV2 and TRBJ2-3, with no clear D. Trimming took off 8 bases at V and 14 bases at J, with 17 bases between the two ends. The germline gives CDR1 SNHLY, CDR2 FYNNEI. There are 11 residues in the CDR3. The CDR3 nucleotides read TGTGCCAGCGGAGAAAACGATAGGTCGTATTTT. This gives the protein CASGENDRSYF.

The CDR3 reads CASSRQAAGYEQYF. As DNA, the CDR3 is TGTGCCAGTAGTCGACAGGCGGCAGGATACGAGCAGTACTTC. V gene TRBV19 combines with J gene TRBJ2-7; D possibly corresponds to TRBD1 (6 bases). This CDR3 contains 14 residues. V lost 5 bases and J 4 bases, leaving 15 bases between the germline ends. The germline CDR1 and CDR2 sequences are LNHDA and SQIVND (reference sequence).

V is TRBV28 and J is TRBJ2-7, with 8 bases that match TRBD1. The V segment lost 5 bases and the J segment 0 bases; nucleotides outside the gene matches: 6. This CDR3 contains 15 residues. CDR1 MDHEN and CDR2 SYDVKM come from the germline V gene. The CDR3 reads CASSVRDRLSYEQYF. In nucleotides, the CDR3 is TGTGCCAGCAGTGTCCGGGACAGGCTCTCCTACGAGCAGTACTTC.

This clone has just a few counts. V is TRBV19 and J is TRBJ1-6; D unclear. Germline-derived CDR1 and CDR2 are LNHDA and SQIVND (reference sequence). Trimming pared 1 base from V and 10 bases from J, leaving 5 bases between. The CDR3 is 12 amino acids. The CDR3 DNA is TGTGCCAGTAGTATAGTCCTATCACCCCTCCACTTT. Protein sequence: CASSIVLSPLHF.

V and J are TRBV7-2 and TRBJ2-1, with TRBD2 identical over 9 bases. This CDR3 is 15 amino acids long. In germline, CDR1 is SGHTA, CDR2 FQGNSA. With 3 bases clipped from V and 9 bases from J, the junction kept 9 bases outside the gene matches. In DNA form, the CDR3 reads TGTGCCAGCAGCTTGTCCGCGGGAGGGTGGGGTGAGCAGTTCTTC. Protein sequence: CASSLSAGGWGEQFF.

The rearrangement links TRBV5-1 to TRBJ1-1; tentatively, D is TRBD1 (6 bases). Germline V gene data show CDR1 as SGHRS and CDR2 as YFSETQ. The CDR3 sequence is 14 residues long. V was shortened by 0 bases and J by 3 bases, with 9 bases between the two germline ends. The CDR3 DNA reads TGCGCCAGCAGCTTGGCGGGGGCGGACACTGAAGCTTTCTTT. Translating gives CASSLAGADTEAFF.

V is TRBV2 and J is TRBJ2-2; D remains unclear. V was trimmed by 7 bases and J by 4 bases, leaving 10 bases between them. This CDR3 is built from 13 residues. The germline gives CDR1 SNHLY, CDR2 FYNNEI. As DNA, the CDR3 is TGTGCCAGCACCATGAGCCCCACCGGGGAGCTGTTTTTT. Translated, it gives CASTMSPTGELFF.

With respect to this clone: The junction and the germline gene differ at one end; a read error may be behind it. The chain recombines TRBV28 with TRBJ2-2; D is perhaps TRBD1 (5 bases). This CDR3 comprises 14 residues. Per germline, CDR1 MDHEN and CDR2 SYDVKM. The DNA of the CDR3 is TGTGCCAGCAGTCCAAGACAGAACCCCGGGGAGCTGTTTTTT. Translated, it gives CASSPRQNPGELFF.

This clone was seen just once. V gene TRBV5-4 combines with J gene TRBJ2-6; D gene ambiguous. The CDR3 extends over 14 amino acids. Trimming pared 0 bases from V and 3 bases from J, leaving 4 bases between. The germline CDR1 and CDR2 sequences are SGHNT and YYREEE (reference sequence). The CDR3: CASSLAHGANVLTF. CDR3 DNA: TGTGCCAGCAGCTTGGCTCATGGGGCCAACGTCCTGACTTTC.

This clone was recorded once. The chain links TRBV5-1 to TRBJ1-1; D might be TRBD1 (5 bases). Trimming stripped 0 bases from V and 0 bases from J, with 21 bases between. The length of the CDR3 is 19 residues. Germline values: CDR1 SGHRS, CDR2 YFSETQ. CDR3 coding DNA: TGCGCCAGCAGCTTGGACCCCGCATGGGACCACTTCATGAACACTGAAGCTTTCTTT. This codes for CASSLDPAWDHFMNTEAFF.

The DNA for the CDR3 is TGTGCCAGTAGTGCCAGCGCAATGAACACTGAAGCTTTCTTT. Protein sequence: CASSASAMNTEAFF. The J gene is TRBJ1-1, the V gene TRBV19; D ambiguous. The germline V gene has CDR1 LNHDA and CDR2 SQIVND (reference sequence). The CDR3 covers 14 residues. V was shortened by 5 bases and J by 0 bases, with 10 bases between the two germline ends.

For the CDR3, the DNA is TGTGCCAGCAGCCCGGGACAGGGCATCGAGCAGTACTTC. Translating it yields CASSPGQGIEQYF. The gene calls are TRBV11-2 and TRBJ2-7; TRBD1 matches 9 bases. The length of the CDR3 is 13 residues. The germline CDR1 and CDR2 sequences are SGHAT and FQNNGV. Germline trimming cut 5 bases from V and 6 bases from J; bases unmatched to any gene: 5.

In this sample, this clone turned up a few times. This chain links TRBV7-9 with TRBJ2-1, with TRBD1 identical over 7 bases. Trimming took 1 base from V and 4 from J; bases not matched to a gene: 1. CDR3 size: 14 residues. Germline CDR1 SEHNR, CDR2 FQNEAQ (reference sequence). CDR3 residues: CASSLETGYNEQFF. The DNA for the CDR3 is TGTGCCAGCAGCTTAGAGACAGGGTACAATGAGCAGTTCTTC.

CDR3 residues: CASSFLGTSGGAGELFF. The CDR3 bases are TGTGCCAGCAGTTTCCTAGGGACTAGCGGGGGCGCCGGGGAGCTGTTTTTT. This chain links TRBV28 with TRBJ2-2; the match to TRBD2 covers 14 bases. The V segment lost 3 bases and the J segment 6 bases; nucleotides outside the gene matches: 6. The CDR3 runs 17 residues. Germline lookup yields CDR1 MDHEN and CDR2 SYDVKM.